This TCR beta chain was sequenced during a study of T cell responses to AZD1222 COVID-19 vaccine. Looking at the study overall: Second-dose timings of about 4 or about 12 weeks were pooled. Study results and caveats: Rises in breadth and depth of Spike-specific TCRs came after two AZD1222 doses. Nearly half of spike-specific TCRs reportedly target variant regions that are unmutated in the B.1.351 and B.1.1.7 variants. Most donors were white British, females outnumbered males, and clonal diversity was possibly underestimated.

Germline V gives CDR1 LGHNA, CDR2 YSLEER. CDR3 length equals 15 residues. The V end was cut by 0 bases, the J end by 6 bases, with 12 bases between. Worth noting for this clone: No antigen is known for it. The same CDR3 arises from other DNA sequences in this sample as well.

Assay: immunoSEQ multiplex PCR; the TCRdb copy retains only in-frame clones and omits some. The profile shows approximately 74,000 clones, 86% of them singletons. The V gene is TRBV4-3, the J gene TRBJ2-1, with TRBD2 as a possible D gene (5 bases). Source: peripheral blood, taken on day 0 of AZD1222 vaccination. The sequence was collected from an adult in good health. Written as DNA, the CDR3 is TGCGCCAGCAGCCAAGATTCCGGACTCTCCAATGAGCAGTTCTTC. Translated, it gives CASSQDSGLSNEQFF.